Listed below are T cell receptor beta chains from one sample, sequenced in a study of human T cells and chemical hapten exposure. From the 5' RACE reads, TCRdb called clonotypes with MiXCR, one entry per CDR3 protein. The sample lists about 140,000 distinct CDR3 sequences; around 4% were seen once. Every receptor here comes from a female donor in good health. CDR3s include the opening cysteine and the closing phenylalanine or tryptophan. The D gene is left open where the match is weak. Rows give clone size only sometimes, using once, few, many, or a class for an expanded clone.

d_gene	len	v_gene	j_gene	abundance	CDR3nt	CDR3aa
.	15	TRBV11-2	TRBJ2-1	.	TGTGCCAGCAGCTTAGATCTAGGAGCCTACAATGAGCAGTTCTTC	CASSLDLGAYNEQFF
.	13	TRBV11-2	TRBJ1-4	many	TGTGCCAGCAGATCAGGGAGGAATGAAAAACTGTTTTTT	CASRSGRNEKLFF
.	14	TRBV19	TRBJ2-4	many	TGTGCCAGTAGGGAGTCGGTGGCTAGGAACATTCAGTACTTC	CASRESVARNIQYF
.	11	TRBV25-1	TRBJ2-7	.	TGTGCCAGCAGTGTGAAGATGGAGCAGTACTTC	CASSVKMEQYF
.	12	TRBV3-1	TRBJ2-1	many	TGTGCCAGCAGCCAACTTAACAATGAGCAGTTCTTC	CASSQLNNEQFF
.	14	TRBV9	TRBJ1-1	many	TGTGCCAGCAGCGTAGAAGGCGTACCTACTGAAGCTTTCTTT	CASSVEGVPTEAFF
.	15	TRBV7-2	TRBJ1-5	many	TGTGCCAGCAGCTTACAGGGGACGAGCAATCAGCCCCAGCATTTT	CASSLQGTSNQPQHF
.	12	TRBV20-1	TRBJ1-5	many	TGCAGTGCCGGCGGGTACAATCAGCCCCAGCATTTT	CSAGGYNQPQHF
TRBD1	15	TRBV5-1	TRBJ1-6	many	TGCGCCAGCAGCTTGGGGGCAGGGGGTAATTCACCCCTCCACTTT	CASSLGAGGNSPLHF
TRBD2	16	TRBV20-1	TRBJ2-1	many	TGCAGTGCTAGAGCTAGCGGGGGGACGGTCATCAATGAGCAGTTCTTC	CSARASGGTVINEQFF
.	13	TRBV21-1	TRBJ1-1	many	TGTGCCAGCAGCAAACGGGAAGGCACTGAAGCTTTCTTT	CASSKREGTEAFF
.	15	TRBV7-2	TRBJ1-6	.	TGTGCCAGCAGCTTACAGGGGTTGTTGGAATCACCCCTCCACTTT	CASSLQGLLESPLHF
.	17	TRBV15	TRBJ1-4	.	TGTGCCACCAGCAGAGGAAGGCGGACAGCAGAAGATGAAAAACTGTTTTTT	CATSRGRRTAEDEKLFF
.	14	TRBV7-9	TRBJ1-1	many	TGTGCCAGCAGCTTATACGACAGAGGAGATGAAGCTTTCTTT	CASSLYDRGDEAFF
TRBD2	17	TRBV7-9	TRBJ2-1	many	TGTGCCAGCAGCGCACGCGGACTAGCGGGGGGGGGGAATGAGCAGTTCTTC	CASSARGLAGGGNEQFF
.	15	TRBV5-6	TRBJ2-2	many	TGTGCCAGCAGCTTGGCCTTCGGGGTCCCCGGGGAGCTGTTTTTT	CASSLAFGVPGELFF
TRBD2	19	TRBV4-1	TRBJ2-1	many	TGCGCCAGCAGCCAAGCTCCGGGGACTAGCGGGGGGGCAGACAATGAGCAGTTCTTC	CASSQAPGTSGGADNEQFF
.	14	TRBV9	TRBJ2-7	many	TGTGCCAGCAGCGTAGGCCCCTCTCCCCTCCCGGAGTACTTC	CASSVGPSPLPEYF
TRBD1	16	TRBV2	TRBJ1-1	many	TGTGCCAGCAATATTGGACAGGGGGGCCTTGACACTGAAGCTTTCTTT	CASNIGQGGLDTEAFF
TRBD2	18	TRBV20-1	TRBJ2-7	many	TGCAGTGCTAGGCGCGGACTAGCGGGGGTAACCTCTTACTACGAGCAGTACTTC	CSARRGLAGVTSYYEQYF
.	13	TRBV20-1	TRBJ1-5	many	TGCAGTGCCCGTGCGGGTTTTGGCCAGCCCCAGCATTTT	CSARAGFGQPQHF
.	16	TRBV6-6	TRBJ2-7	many	TGTGCCAGCAGTTTTCAACAGGGACCCACCCCCTACGAGCAGTACTTC	CASSFQQGPTPYEQYF
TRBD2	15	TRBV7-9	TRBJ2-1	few	TGTGCCAGCAGCTTAAGGGATAGCGGGGGGTTGAAGCAGTTCTTC	CASSLRDSGGLKQFF
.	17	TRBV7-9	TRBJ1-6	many	TGTGCCAGCAGCTTAGCGCTTTTGGACAGCTATAATTCACCCCTCCACTTT	CASSLALLDSYNSPLHF
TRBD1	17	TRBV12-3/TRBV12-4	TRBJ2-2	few	TGTGCCAGCAGTTTCCCCTGGGGACAGGACGACACCGGGGAGCTGTTTTTT	CASSFPWGQDDTGELFF
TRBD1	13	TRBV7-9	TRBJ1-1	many	TGTGCCAGCAGCTTCTCACAGGGGACTGAAGCTTTCTTT	CASSFSQGTEAFF
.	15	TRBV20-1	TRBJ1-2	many	TGCAGTCCCACCCCTGGACAGTGGGCTAACTATGGCTACACCTTC	CSPTPGQWANYGYTF
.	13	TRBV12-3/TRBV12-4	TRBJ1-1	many	TGTGCCAGCAGCCGCGGGACTCTCGGTGAAGCTTTCTTT	CASSRGTLGEAFF
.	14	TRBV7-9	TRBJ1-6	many	TGTGCCAGCAGCTTCGAACAGTTGTCTTCACCCCTCCACTTT	CASSFEQLSSPLHF